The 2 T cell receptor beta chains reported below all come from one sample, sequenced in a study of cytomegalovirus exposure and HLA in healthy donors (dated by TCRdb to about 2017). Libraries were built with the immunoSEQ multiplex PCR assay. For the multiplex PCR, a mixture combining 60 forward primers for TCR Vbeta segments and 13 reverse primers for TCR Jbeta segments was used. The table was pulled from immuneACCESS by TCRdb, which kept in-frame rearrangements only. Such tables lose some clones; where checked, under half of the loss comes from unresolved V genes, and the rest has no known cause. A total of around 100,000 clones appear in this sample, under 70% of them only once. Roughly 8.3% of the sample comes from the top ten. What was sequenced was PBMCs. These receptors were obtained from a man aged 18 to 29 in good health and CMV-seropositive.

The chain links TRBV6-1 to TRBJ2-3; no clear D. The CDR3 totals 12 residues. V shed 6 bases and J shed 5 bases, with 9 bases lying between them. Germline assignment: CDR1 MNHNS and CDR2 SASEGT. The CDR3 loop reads CASSRAGDTQYF. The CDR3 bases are TGTGCCAGCAGCCGTGCAGGAGATACGCAGTATTTT.

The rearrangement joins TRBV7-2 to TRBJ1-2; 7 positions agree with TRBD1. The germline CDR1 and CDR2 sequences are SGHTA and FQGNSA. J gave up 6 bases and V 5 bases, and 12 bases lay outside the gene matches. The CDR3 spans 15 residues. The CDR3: CASSPHGTAGDGYTF. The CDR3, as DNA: TGTGCCAGCAGCCCTCACGGGACAGCGGGGGATGGCTACACCTTC. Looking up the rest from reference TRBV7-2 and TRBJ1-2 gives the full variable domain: GAGVSQSPSNKVTEKGKDVELRCDPISGHTALYWYRQSLGQGLEFLIYFQGNSAPDKSGLPSDRFSAERTGGSVSTLTIQRTQQEDSAVYLCASSPHGTAGDGYTFGSGTRLTVV.